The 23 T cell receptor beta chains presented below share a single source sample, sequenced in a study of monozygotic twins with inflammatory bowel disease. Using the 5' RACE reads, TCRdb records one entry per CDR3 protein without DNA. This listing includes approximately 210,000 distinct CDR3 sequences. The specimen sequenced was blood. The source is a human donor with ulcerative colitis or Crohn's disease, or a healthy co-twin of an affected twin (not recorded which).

The chain's CDR3 is CASSPAGLTDTQYF. The rearrangement joins TRBV7-2 to TRBJ2-3. This CDR3 is 14 amino acids long. The germline V gene has CDR1 SGHTA and CDR2 FQGNSA.

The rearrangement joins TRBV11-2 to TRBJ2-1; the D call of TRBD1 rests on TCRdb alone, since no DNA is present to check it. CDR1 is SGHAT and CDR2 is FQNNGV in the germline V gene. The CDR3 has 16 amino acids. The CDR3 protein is CASSSIFLPGSNEQFF.

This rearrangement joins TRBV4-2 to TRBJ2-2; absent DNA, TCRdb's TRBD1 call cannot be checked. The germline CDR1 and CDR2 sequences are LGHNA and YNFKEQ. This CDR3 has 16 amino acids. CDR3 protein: CASSPPTRGNTGELFF.

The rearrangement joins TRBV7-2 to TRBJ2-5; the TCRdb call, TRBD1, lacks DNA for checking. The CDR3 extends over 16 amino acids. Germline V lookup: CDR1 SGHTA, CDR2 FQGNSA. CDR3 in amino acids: CASSQGHRLVQETQYF.

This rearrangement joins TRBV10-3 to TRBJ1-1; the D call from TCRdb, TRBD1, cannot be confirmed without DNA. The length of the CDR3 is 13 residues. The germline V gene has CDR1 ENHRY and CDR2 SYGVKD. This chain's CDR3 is CAIMGRGNTEAFF.

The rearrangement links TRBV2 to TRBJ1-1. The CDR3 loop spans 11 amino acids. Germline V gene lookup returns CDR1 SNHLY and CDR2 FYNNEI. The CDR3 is CASRHPDEAFF.

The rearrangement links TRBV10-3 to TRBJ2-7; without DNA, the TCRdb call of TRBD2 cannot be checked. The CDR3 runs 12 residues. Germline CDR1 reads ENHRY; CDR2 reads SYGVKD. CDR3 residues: CAIGGQTYEQYF.

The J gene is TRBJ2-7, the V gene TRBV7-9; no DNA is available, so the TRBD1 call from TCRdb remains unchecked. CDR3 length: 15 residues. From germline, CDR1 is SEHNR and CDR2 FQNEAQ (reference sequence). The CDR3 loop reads CASSFTGTGVDEQYF.

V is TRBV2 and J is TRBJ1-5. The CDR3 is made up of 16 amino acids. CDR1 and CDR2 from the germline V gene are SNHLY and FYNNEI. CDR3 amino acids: CASSEEGGVGNQPQHF. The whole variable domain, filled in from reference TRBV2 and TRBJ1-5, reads EPEVTQTPSHQVTQMGQEVILRCVPISNHLYFYWYRQILGQKVEFLVSFYNNEISEKSEIFDDQFSVERPDGSNFTLKIRSTKLEDSAMYFCASSEEGGVGNQPQHFGDGTRLSIL.

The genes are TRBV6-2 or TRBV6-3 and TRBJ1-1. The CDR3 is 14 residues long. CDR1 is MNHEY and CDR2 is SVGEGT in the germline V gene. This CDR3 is CASSRIDGNTEAFF.

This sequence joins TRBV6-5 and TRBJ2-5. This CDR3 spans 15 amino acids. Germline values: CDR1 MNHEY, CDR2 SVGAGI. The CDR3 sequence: CASSYSTGTQETQYF.

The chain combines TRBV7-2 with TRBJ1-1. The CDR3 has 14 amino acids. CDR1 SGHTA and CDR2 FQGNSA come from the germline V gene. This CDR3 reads CASSPDGANTEAFF.

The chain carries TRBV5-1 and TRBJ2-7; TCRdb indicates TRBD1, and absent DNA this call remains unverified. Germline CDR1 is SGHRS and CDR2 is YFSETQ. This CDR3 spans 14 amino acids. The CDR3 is CASSPESPSYEQYF.

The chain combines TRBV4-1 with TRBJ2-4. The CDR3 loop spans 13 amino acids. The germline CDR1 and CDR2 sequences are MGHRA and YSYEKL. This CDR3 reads CASSQRGENIQYF.

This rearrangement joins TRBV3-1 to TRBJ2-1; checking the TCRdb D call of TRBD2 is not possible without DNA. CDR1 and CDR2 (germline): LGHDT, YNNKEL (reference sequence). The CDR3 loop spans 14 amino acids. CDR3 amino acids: CASNPRGDINEQFF.

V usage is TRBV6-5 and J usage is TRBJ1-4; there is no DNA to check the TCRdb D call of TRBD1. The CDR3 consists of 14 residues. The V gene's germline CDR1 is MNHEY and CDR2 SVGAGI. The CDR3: CASSYERGNEKLFF.

This chain's CDR3 is CASTPTGTTNEKLFF. The rearrangement joins TRBV19 to TRBJ1-4; the TCRdb D gene call, TRBD1, has no DNA to confirm it. The CDR3 has 15 amino acids. The V gene's germline CDR1 is LNHDA and CDR2 SQIVND (reference sequence).

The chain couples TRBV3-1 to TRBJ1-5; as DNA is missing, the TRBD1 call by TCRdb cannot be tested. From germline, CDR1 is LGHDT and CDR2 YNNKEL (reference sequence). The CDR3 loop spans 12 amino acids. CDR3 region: CASSQDSGAQHF.

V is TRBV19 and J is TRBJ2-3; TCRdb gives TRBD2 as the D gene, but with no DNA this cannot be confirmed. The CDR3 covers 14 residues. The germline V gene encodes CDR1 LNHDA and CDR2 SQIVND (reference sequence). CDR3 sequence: CASSSGGLSDTQYF.

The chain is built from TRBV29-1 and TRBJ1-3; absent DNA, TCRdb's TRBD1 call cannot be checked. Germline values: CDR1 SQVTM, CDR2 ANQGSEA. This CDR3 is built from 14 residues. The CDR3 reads CSVRGVPSGNTIYF.

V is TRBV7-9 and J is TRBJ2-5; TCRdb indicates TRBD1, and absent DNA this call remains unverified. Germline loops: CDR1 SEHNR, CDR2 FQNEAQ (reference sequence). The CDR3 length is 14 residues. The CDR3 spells CASSFDSRRETQYF.

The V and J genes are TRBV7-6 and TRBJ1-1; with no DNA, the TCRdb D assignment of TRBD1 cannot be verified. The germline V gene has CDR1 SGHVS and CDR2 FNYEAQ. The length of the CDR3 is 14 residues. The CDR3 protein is CASSLSVGDTEAFF.

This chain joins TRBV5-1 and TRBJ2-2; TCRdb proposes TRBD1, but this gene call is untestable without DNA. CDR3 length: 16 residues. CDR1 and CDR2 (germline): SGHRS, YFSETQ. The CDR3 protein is CASSPRGTGGTGELFF.